These 24 T cell receptor beta chains originate from one sample sequenced in a study of shared clonotypes between healthy human individuals. Some clones are missing from TCRdb's copy, which holds only in-frame ones; the method was immunoSEQ multiplex PCR. The repertoire holds around 1.4 million clones, approximately 98.5% seen once, with roughly 0.36% in the top ten. The sequencing input was naive CD4+ T cells sorted from blood. As to subset: CD45RA+ positively selected. The receptors were gathered from a man aged 25 to 40 in good health.

The V call is TRBV6-1, the J call TRBJ2-1, with 12 bases aligning to TRBD2. The V and J ends lost 4 bases and 4 bases, in that order; junction bases with no gene match: 5. Germline V CDR1 and CDR2: MNHNS, SASEGT. CDR3 length: 16 amino acids. The DNA for the CDR3 is TGTGCCAGCAGTGGTTGGGGGACTAGCGGGTACAATGAGCAGTTCTTC. Protein sequence: CASSGWGTSGYNEQFF.

This chain joins TRBV7-8 and TRBJ1-1; D is unclear. V lost 2 bases, J lost 1 base, and 8 bases lay in between. Germline CDR1 is SGHVS and CDR2 is FQNEAQ. This CDR3 spans 14 amino acids. The CDR3 DNA reads as TGTGCCAGCAGCTTAATGGGTGCGAACACTGAAGCTTTCTTT. This translates into CASSLMGANTEAFF.

As concerns this clone: Other nucleotide sequences from this sample produce the same CDR3. The chain uses TRBV9 and TRBJ2-1; the match to TRBD2 covers 12 bases. Germline V gene sequence: CDR1 SGDLS, CDR2 YYNGEE. The length of the CDR3 is 16 residues. After removal of 4 bases from V and 4 bases from J, the junction contained 6 bases not matched to a gene. CDR3 DNA: TGTGCCAGCAGCCCCCGACTAGCGGGAGCTTACAATGAGCAGTTCTTC. Its translation: CASSPRLAGAYNEQFF.

This clone was recorded only once. The J gene is TRBJ2-2, the V gene TRBV28; D possibly corresponds to TRBD2 (5 bases). With 2 bases removed from V and 5 bases from J, the gap between germline ends came to 9 bases. Germline loops: CDR1 MDHEN, CDR2 SYDVKM. The CDR3 covers 14 residues. The CDR3 spells CASSLPSGTGELFF. CDR3 DNA: TGTGCCAGCAGTTTACCCTCGGGGACCGGGGAGCTGTTTTTT.

Worth noting for this clone: Other DNA sequences in the same sample also yield this CDR3. In DNA, the CDR3 is TGTGCCAGCAGCTTAGCTGGCGAGTACAATGAGCAGTTCTTC. Protein product: CASSLAGEYNEQFF. This sequence joins TRBV11-3 and TRBJ2-1, with D hard to call. This CDR3 comprises 14 residues. Trimming removed 1 base from V and 4 bases from J, with 8 bases in between. CDR1 and CDR2 (germline): SGHNT, YENEEA.

J is TRBJ2-3 and V is TRBV15, with D perhaps matching TRBD2 (6 bases). Germline V gene data show CDR1 as LNHNV and CDR2 as YYDKDF (reference sequence). V was pared by 5 bases and J by 1 base, with 16 bases between. This CDR3 has 16 amino acids. CDR3 loop: CATSGGLAGRTDTQYF. For the CDR3, the DNA is TGTGCCACCAGCGGGGGGTTGGCGGGACGCACAGATACGCAGTATTTT.

On this clone: This CDR3 is also generated by other DNA sequences in the sample. The J gene is TRBJ1-1, the V gene TRBV5-1; D is uncertain. The CDR3 is 13 amino acids. Germline V gives CDR1 SGHRS, CDR2 YFSETQ. V was shortened by 1 base and J by 1 base, with 5 bases between the two germline ends. The CDR3 sequence: CASSLPENTEAFF. The CDR3, as DNA: TGCGCCAGCAGCTTGCCCGAGAACACTGAAGCTTTCTTT.

This clone showed up just once. This CDR3 reads CASSPEREGHNEQFF. CDR3 nucleotides: TGTGCCAGCAGTCCCGAGCGGGAGGGCCACAATGAGCAGTTCTTC. This chain joins TRBV6-5 and TRBJ2-1; 10 bases fit TRBD2. After removal of 5 bases from V and 5 bases from J, the junction contained 6 bases not matched to a gene. Germline V gene lookup returns CDR1 MNHEY and CDR2 SVGAGI. The CDR3 loop spans 15 amino acids.

The CDR3 DNA is TGCAGCGTTGAAGATCGGGGATTGGGGAATTCAGGGTGGGGAACTGAAGCTTTCTTT. This translates into CSVEDRGLGNSGWGTEAFF. The genes are TRBV29-1 and TRBJ1-1, with D perhaps matching TRBD1 (5 bases). CDR3 length equals 19 residues. V lost 0 bases and J lost 5, with 28 bases in between. Germline V gives CDR1 SQVTM, CDR2 ANQGSEA.

The V and J genes are TRBV19 and TRBJ2-2, with 7 nucleotides matching TRBD2. V shed 6 bases and J 0 bases; nucleotides not matched to a gene: 13. In germline, CDR1 is LNHDA, CDR2 SQIVND (reference sequence). The CDR3 is 18 residues long. The CDR3 reads CASSKYSPGTTNTGELFF. In DNA form, the CDR3 reads TGTGCCAGTAGCAAATATAGCCCGGGGACTACGAACACCGGGGAGCTGTTTTTT.

This chain connects TRBV15 to TRBJ1-1; 9 bases align to TRBD1. The CDR3 contains 15 residues. V was pared by 4 bases and J by 3 bases, with 6 bases of the junction left unmatched. Per the germline V gene, CDR1 is LNHNV and CDR2 is YYDKDF (reference sequence). The CDR3 protein is CATSIRTGEDTEAFF. CDR3 DNA sequence: TGTGCCACCAGCATTAGGACAGGGGAGGACACTGAAGCTTTCTTT.

The chain has TRBV9 and TRBJ2-1, with D unclear. The germline gives CDR1 SGDLS, CDR2 YYNGEE. This CDR3 contains 16 residues. The V end lost 3 bases, the J end lost 6 bases, and 19 bases lay between the germline ends. As DNA, the CDR3 is TGTGCCAGCAGCGAGGCTTTTGCAGCCAGCCCCAATGAGCAGTTCTTC. Translating gives CASSEAFAASPNEQFF. Complete variable domain (other parts from reference TRBV9 and TRBJ2-1): DSGVTQTPKHLITATGQRVTLRCSPRSGDLSVYWYQQSLDQGLQFLIQYYNGEERAKGNILERFSAQQFPDLHSELNLSSLELGDSALYFCASSEAFAASPNEQFFGPGTRLTVL.

The V call is TRBV19, the J call TRBJ1-3; D call uncertain. This CDR3 is 16 amino acids long. Trimming took 3 bases from V and 4 from J, leaving 16 bases between them. Germline V gene lookup returns CDR1 LNHDA and CDR2 SQIVND (reference sequence). The CDR3 sequence is CASSIYGWRTGNTIYF. The CDR3 bases are TGTGCCAGTAGTATCTACGGCTGGCGTACCGGAAACACCATATATTTT.

The chain employs TRBV11-2 and TRBJ2-2; 11 bases are a match to TRBD2. V gave up 3 bases and J gave up 4 bases; unmatched junction bases: 7. The CDR3 has 17 amino acids. The germline gives CDR1 SGHAT, CDR2 FQNNGV. In nucleotides, the CDR3 is TGTGCCAGCAGCTTTCGACTAGCGGGGAACCTCACCGGGGAGCTGTTTTTT. Protein: CASSFRLAGNLTGELFF.

The J gene is TRBJ2-3, the V gene TRBV7-3, with 11 bases that match TRBD2. Germline CDR1 is SGHTA and CDR2 is FQGTGA. Losses at the gene ends were 2 bases for V and 2 bases for J; bases not matched to a gene: 9. This CDR3 has 18 amino acids. The CDR3 loop is CASSLFGTSGRFTDTQYF. CDR3 bases: TGTGCCAGCAGCTTATTCGGTACTAGCGGGAGATTCACAGATACGCAGTATTTT.

This rearrangement joins TRBV19 to TRBJ1-3; the D gene is possibly TRBD1 (5 bases). Germline-derived CDR1 and CDR2 are LNHDA and SQIVND (reference sequence). This CDR3 is built from 16 residues. Trimming took off 4 bases at V and 0 bases at J, with 13 bases between the two ends. This CDR3 is CASSKRDGSSGNTIYF. The CDR3 nucleotides read TGTGCCAGTAGTAAAAGGGACGGGAGCTCTGGAAACACCATATATTTT.

The V gene is TRBV28, the J gene TRBJ1-2, with unresolved D. The germline V gene has CDR1 MDHEN and CDR2 SYDVKM. The CDR3 sequence is 13 residues long. Trimming took 10 bases from V and 2 from J, leaving 14 bases between them. The DNA of the CDR3 is TGTGCCACCCGGGAAGGCGGGAACTATGGCTACACCTTC. It yields the protein CATREGGNYGYTF.

The chain uses TRBV9 and TRBJ2-7, with TRBD1 as a possible D gene (6 bases). CDR1 is SGDLS, CDR2 YYNGEE, per germline. The CDR3 covers 13 residues. The V gene lost 7 bases and the J gene lost 7 bases, with 18 bases spanning the gap. The CDR3 DNA sequence: TGTGCCAGCGGGAAGTTGGAGACAGGTGAGCAGTACTTC. It yields the protein CASGKLETGEQYF. Complete variable domain (other parts from reference TRBV9 and TRBJ2-7): DSGVTQTPKHLITATGQRVTLRCSPRSGDLSVYWYQQSLDQGLQFLIQYYNGEERAKGNILERFSAQQFPDLHSELNLSSLELGDSALYFCASGKLETGEQYFGPGTRLTVT.

The chain combines TRBV9 with TRBJ2-7; a weak D match, TRBD1 (5 bases). The ends were cut back, 1 base at V and 7 bases at J, with 15 bases in the middle. The CDR3 sequence is 14 residues long. Germline V lookup: CDR1 SGDLS, CDR2 YYNGEE. CDR3 region: CASSVRGFLGEQYF. CDR3 coding DNA: TGTGCCAGCAGCGTAAGGGGTTTTCTAGGGGAGCAGTACTTC.

V is TRBV9 and J is TRBJ1-3; D is unclear. The CDR3 runs to 14 residues. V was pared by 4 bases and J by 4 bases, with 12 bases between. CDR1 is SGDLS and CDR2 is YYNGEE in the germline V gene. CDR3: CASSPLLGGNTIYF. CDR3 DNA sequence: TGTGCCAGCAGCCCTCTACTTGGCGGAAACACCATATATTTT. Looking up the rest from reference TRBV9 and TRBJ1-3 gives the full variable domain: DSGVTQTPKHLITATGQRVTLRCSPRSGDLSVYWYQQSLDQGLQFLIQYYNGEERAKGNILERFSAQQFPDLHSELNLSSLELGDSALYFCASSPLLGGNTIYFGEGSWLTVV.

The V and J genes are TRBV29-1 and TRBJ2-3; maybe TRBD1 (5 bases). The V end was cut by 4 bases, the J end by 2 bases, with 13 bases between. Germline V CDR1 and CDR2: SQVTM, ANQGSEA. The CDR3 runs to 14 residues. The CDR3 DNA is TGCAGCGTTGCTACTTCGGACAACACAGATACGCAGTATTTT. It is translated as CSVATSDNTDTQYF.

The gene calls are TRBV11-2 and TRBJ1-5; no clear D. The CDR3 loop spans 14 amino acids. Germline V gene lookup returns CDR1 SGHAT and CDR2 FQNNGV. Trimming removed 1 base from V and 4 bases from J, with 8 bases in between. CDR3 amino acids: CASSLGAPNQPQHF. CDR3 DNA sequence: TGTGCCAGCAGCTTAGGTGCCCCTAATCAGCCCCAGCATTTT.

In its sample, this clone was seen once. V and J are TRBV19 and TRBJ1-5, with D possibly being TRBD1 (6 bases). V was shortened by 6 bases and J by 0 bases, with 15 bases between the two germline ends. Germline CDR1 LNHDA, CDR2 SQIVND (reference sequence). This CDR3 spans 16 amino acids. CDR3 sequence (DNA): TGTGCCAGTAGCTTGGGACACACCTATAGCAATCAGCCCCAGCATTTT. This gives the protein CASSLGHTYSNQPQHF. The whole variable domain, remainder taken from reference TRBV19 and TRBJ1-5, is DGGITQSPKYLFRKEGQNVTLSCEQNLNHDAMYWYRQDPGQGLRLIYYSQIVNDFQKGDIAEGYSVSREKKESFPLTVTSAQKNPTAFYLCASSLGHTYSNQPQHFGDGTRLSIL.

The chain combines TRBV5-1 with TRBJ2-2; 7 bases line up with TRBD1. Germline lookup yields CDR1 SGHRS and CDR2 YFSETQ. J lost 0 bases, V lost 5 bases, and 4 bases had no gene match. This CDR3 spans 15 amino acids. This chain's CDR3 is CASRAGTANTGELFF. The CDR3 DNA follows: TGCGCCAGCAGAGCCGGGACAGCGAACACCGGGGAGCTGTTTTTT.